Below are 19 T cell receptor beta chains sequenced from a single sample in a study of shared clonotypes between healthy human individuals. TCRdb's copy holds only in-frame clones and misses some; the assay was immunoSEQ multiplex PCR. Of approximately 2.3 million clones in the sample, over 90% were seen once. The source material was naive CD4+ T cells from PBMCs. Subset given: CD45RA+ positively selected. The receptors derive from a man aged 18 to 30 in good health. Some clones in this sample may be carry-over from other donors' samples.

Here the CDR3 reads CASSLIWSQGRGYTEAFF. CDR3 nucleotides: TGTGCCAGCAGCTTAATTTGGTCTCAGGGTAGGGGGTACACTGAAGCTTTCTTT. The chain joins TRBV7-9 to TRBJ1-1; D is possibly TRBD1 (6 bases). Looked up from germline, CDR1 is SEHNR and CDR2 is FQNEAQ (reference sequence). The ends were cut back, 2 bases at V and 3 bases at J, with 22 bases in the middle. The length of the CDR3 is 18 residues.

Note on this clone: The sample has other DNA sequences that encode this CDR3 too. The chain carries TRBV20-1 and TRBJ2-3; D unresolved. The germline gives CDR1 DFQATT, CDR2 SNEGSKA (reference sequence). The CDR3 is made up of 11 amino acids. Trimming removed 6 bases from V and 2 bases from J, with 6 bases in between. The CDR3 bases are TGCAGTGCGACCTACACAGATACGCAGTATTTT. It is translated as CSATYTDTQYF.

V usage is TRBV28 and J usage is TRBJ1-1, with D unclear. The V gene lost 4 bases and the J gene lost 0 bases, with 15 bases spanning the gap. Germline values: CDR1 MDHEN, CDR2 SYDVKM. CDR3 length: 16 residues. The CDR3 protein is CASSSTPRQLNTEAFF. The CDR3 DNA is TGTGCCAGCAGTTCTACCCCCCGGCAGCTGAACACTGAAGCTTTCTTT.

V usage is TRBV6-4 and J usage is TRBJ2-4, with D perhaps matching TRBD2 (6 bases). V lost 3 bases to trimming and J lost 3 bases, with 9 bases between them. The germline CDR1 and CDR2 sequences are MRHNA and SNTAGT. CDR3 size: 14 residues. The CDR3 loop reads CASSEGGGKNIQYF. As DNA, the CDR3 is TGTGCCAGCAGTGAGGGAGGCGGCAAAAACATTCAGTACTTC.

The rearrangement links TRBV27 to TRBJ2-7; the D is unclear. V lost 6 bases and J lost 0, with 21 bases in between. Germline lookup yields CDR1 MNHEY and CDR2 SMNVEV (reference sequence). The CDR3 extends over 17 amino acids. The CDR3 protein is CASSPLGGRFSSYEQYF. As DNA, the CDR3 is TGTGCCAGCAGCCCTCTCGGTGGGCGGTTTAGCTCCTACGAGCAGTACTTC.

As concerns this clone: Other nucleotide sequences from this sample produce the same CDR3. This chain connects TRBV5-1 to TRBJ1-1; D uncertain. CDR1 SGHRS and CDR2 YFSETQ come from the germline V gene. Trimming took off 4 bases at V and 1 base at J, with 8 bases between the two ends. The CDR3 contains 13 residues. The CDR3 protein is CASSLDANTEAFF. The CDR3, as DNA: TGCGCCAGCAGCCTGGATGCGAACACTGAAGCTTTCTTT.

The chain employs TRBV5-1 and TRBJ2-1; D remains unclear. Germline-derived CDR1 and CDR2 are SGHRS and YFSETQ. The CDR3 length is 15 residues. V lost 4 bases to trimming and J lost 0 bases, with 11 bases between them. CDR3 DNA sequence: TGCGCCAGCAGCCCAATTCCGAGCTCCTACAATGAGCAGTTCTTC. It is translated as CASSPIPSSYNEQFF.

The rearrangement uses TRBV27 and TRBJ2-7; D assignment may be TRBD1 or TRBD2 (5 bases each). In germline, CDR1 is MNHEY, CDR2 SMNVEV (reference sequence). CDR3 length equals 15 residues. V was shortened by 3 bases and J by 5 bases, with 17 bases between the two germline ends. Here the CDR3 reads CASSFAAGAFHEQYF. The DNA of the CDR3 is TGTGCCAGCAGTTTTGCCGCCGGGGCGTTCCACGAGCAGTACTTC.

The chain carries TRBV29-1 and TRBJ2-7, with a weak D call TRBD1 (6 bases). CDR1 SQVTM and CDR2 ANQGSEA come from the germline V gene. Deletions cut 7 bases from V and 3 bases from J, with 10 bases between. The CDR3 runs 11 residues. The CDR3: CSGGQNYEQYF. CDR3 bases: TGCAGCGGTGGACAGAACTACGAGCAGTACTTC.

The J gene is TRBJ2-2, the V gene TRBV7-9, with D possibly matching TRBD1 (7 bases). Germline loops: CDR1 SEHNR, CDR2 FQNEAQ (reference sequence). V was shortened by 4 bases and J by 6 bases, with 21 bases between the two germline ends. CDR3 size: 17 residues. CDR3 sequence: CASSSPGGPDTAGELFF. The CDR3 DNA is TGTGCCAGCAGCTCCCCAGGGGGGCCCGACACCGCCGGGGAGCTGTTTTTT. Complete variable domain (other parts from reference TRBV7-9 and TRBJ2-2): DTGVSQNPRHKITKRGQNVTFRCDPISEHNRLYWYRQTLGQGPEFLTYFQNEAQLEKSRLLSDRFSAERPKGSFSTLEIQRTEQGDSAMYLCASSSPGGPDTAGELFFGEGSRLTVL.

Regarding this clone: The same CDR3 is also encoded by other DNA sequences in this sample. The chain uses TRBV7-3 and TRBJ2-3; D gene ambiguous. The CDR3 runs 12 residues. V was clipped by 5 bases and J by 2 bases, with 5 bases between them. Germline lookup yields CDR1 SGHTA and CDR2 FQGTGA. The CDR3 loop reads CASSPDTDTQYF. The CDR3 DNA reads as TGTGCCAGCAGCCCCGACACAGATACGCAGTATTTT.

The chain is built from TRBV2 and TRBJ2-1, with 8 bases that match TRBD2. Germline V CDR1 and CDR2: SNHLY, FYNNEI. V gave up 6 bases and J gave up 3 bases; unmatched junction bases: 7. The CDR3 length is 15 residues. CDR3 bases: TGTGCCAGCAGGACTACCGGGACTAGCTACAATGAGCAGTTCTTC. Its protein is CASRTTGTSYNEQFF.

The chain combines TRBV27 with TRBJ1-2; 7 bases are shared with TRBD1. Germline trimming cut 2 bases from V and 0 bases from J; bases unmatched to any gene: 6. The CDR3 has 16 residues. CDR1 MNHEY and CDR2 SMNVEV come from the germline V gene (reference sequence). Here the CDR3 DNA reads TGTGCCAGCAGTTTAGGGTCGACAGGGACTAACTATGGCTACACCTTC. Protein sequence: CASSLGSTGTNYGYTF.

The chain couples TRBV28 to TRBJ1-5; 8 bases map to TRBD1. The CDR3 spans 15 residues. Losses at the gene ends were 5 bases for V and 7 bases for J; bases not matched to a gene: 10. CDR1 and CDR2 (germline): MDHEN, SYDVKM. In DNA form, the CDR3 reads TGTGCCAGCAGTCCCAGGGGGCGAAGGACCCAGCCCCAGCATTTT. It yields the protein CASSPRGRRTQPQHF.

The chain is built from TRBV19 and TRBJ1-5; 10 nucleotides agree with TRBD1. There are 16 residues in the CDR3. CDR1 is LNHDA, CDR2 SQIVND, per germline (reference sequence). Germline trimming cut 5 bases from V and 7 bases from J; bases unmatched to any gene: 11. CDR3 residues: CASSEARGTGVQPQHF. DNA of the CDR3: TGTGCCAGTAGTGAAGCCCGCGGGACAGGGGTGCAGCCCCAGCATTTT.

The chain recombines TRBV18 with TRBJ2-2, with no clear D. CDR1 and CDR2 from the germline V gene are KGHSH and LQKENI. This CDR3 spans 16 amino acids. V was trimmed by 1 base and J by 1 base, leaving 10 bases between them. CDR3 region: CASSPRSVVNTGELFF. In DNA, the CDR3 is TGTGCCAGCTCACCACGTTCGGTAGTGAACACCGGGGAGCTGTTTTTT.

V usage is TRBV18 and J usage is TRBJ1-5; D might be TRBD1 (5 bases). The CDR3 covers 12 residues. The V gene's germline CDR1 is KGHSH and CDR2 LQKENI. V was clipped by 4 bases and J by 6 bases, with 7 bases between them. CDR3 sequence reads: CASSQQGQPQHF. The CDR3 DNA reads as TGTGCCAGCTCACAGCAGGGTCAGCCCCAGCATTTT.

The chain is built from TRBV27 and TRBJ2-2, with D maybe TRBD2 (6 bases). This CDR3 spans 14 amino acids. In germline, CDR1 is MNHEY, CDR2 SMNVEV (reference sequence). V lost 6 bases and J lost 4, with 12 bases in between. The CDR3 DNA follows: TGTGCCAGCAGCGGGAGAGTTCCCACCGGGGAGCTGTTTTTT. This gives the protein CASSGRVPTGELFF.

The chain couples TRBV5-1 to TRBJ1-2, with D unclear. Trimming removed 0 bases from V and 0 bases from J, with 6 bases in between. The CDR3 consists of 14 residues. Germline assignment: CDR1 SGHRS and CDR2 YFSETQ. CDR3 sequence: CASSLDQANYGYTF. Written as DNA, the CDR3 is TGCGCCAGCAGCTTGGACCAAGCTAACTATGGCTACACCTTC.